This TCR beta chain was obtained from a study of T cells in localized non-small cell lung cancer. Findings and caveats of the study: Uninvolved adjacent lung showed peak T cell clonality, exceeding tumor.

Trimming cost V 5 bases and J 8 bases, with 15 bases left between them. The germline CDR1 and CDR2 sequences are SNHLY and FYNNEI. The CDR3 sequence is 13 residues long. Method: immunoSEQ multiplex PCR; TCRdb's copy keeps in-frame clones and lacks some. The repertoire has approximately 83,000 clones, 85% to 90% of them found once; the top ten carry around 20%. About this clone itself: The antigen is unknown.

V and J are TRBV2 and TRBJ1-2; D is perhaps TRBD1 (5 bases). This sequence was found in a woman aged 35 to 70 with stage I squamous cell lung carcinoma. Sequencing was performed on peripheral blood, taken before any cancer treatment. CDR3 residues: CASSRDSLGGYTF. The CDR3 DNA reads as TGTGCCAGCAGTCGGGACTCCCTGGGCGGCTACACCTTC.